This TCR beta chain emerged from a study of T-cell reconstitution after alpha-beta-depleted transplantation in children. It was with unique molecular identifiers that the TCRbeta library was prepared. Using its own MiXCR run on the PCR reads, TCRdb lists one record per CDR3 protein. The sample has 490,000 or so distinct CDR3 sequences, approximately 12% seen once. The receptor was isolated from a human donor who donated a stem cell graft to a child with combined immunodeficiency. The sequencing used PBMCs from the stem cell graft donor, collected from the stem cell graft.

In DNA form, the CDR3 reads TGTGCCAGCGGACTAGCGGATTACACCGGGGAGCTGTTTTTT. This codes for CASGLADYTGELFF. The chain has TRBV19 and TRBJ2-2; 10 nucleotides match TRBD2. V shed 9 bases, J shed 3 bases, and the junction held 4 bases outside the gene matches. From germline, CDR1 is LNHDA and CDR2 SQIVND (reference sequence). The CDR3 loop spans 14 amino acids.